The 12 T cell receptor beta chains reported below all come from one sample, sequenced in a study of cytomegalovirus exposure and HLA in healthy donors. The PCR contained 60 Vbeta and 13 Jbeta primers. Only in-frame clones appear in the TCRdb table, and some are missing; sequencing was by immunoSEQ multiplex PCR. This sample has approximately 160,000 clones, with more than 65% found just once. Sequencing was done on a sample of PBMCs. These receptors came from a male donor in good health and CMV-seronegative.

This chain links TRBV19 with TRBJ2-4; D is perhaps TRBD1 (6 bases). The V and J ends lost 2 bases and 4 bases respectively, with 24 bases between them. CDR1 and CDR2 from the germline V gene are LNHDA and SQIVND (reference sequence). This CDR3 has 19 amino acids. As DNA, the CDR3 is TGTGCCAGTAGTATATTCCCCCCCTCCGGACAGTCCGGAAAAAACATTCAGTACTTC. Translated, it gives CASSIFPPSGQSGKNIQYF.

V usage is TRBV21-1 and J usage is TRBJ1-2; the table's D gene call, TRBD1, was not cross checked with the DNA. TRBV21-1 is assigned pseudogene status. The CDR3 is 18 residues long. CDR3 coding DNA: TGTGCCAGCGTAGAGAGGTTAATCTGGACATATCTTTACTATGGCTACACCTTC. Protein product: CASVERLIWTYLYYGYTF.

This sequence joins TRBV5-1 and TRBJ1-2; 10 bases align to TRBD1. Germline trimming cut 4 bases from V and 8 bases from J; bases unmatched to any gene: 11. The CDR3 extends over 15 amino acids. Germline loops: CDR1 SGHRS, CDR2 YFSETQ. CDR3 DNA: TGCGCCAGCAGCAAGGGACAGGGGCTCTCAAGGGGCTACACCTTC. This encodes CASSKGQGLSRGYTF.

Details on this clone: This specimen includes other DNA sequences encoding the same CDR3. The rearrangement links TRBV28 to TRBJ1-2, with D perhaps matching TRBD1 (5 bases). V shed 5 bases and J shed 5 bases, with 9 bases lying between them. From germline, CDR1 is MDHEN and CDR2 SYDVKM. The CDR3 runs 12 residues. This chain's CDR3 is CASSPGGYGYTF. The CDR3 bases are TGTGCCAGCAGTCCGGGGGGATATGGCTACACCTTC.

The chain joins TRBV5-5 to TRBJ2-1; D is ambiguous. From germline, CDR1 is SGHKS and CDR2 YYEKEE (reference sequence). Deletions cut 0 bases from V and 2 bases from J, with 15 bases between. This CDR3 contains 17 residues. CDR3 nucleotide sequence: TGTGCCAGCAGCTTGGACTACCCACCTAGGCCCTACAATGAGCAGTTCTTC. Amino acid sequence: CASSLDYPPRPYNEQFF.

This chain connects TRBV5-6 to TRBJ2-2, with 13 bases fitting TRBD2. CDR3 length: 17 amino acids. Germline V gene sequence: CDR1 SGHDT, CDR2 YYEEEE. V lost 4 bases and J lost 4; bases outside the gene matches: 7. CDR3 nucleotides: TGTGCCAGCAGCGCGATCGGACTAGCGGGAGTCACCGGGGAGCTGTTTTTT. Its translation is CASSAIGLAGVTGELFF.

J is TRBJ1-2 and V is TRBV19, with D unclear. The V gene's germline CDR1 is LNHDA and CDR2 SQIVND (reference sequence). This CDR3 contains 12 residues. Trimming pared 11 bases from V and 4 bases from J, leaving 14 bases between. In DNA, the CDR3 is TGTGCCTCAGCGGAGGGTGTCTATGGCTACACCTTC. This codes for CASAEGVYGYTF.

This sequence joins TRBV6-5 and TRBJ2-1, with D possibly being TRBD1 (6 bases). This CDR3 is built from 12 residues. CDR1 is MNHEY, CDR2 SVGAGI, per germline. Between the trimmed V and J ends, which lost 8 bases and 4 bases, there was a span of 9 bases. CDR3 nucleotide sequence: TGTGCCAGCCTGGACAGTTACAATGAGCAGTTCTTC. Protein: CASLDSYNEQFF.

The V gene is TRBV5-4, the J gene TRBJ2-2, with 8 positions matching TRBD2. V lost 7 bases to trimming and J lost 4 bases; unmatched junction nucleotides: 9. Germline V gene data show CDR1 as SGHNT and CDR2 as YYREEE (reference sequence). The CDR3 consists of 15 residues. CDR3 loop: CASLPPGGGTGELFF. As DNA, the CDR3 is TGTGCCAGCCTCCCCCCGGGAGGGGGCACCGGGGAGCTGTTTTTT. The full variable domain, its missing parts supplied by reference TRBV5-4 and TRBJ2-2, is ETGVTQSPTHLIKTRGQQVTLRCSSQSGHNTVSWYQQALGQGPQFIFQYYREEENGRGNFPPRFSGLQFPNYSSELNVNALELDDSALYLCASLPPGGGTGELFFGEGSRLTVL.

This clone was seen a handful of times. The CDR3 nucleotides are TGTGCCAGCAGCGTAGGGTCAGGGGGCCAGCCCCAGCATTTT. Translation: CASSVGSGGQPQHF. The chain employs TRBV9 and TRBJ1-5, with TRBD1 matching over 8 bases. Germline CDR1 reads SGDLS; CDR2 reads YYNGEE. CDR3 length: 14 residues. V lost 0 bases, J lost 7 bases, and 3 bases stayed unmatched.

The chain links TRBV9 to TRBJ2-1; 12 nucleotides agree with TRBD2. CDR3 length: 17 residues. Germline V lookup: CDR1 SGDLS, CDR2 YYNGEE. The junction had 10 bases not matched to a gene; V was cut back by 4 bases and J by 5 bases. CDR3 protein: CASSLNRLAGVHNEQFF. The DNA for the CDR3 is TGTGCCAGCAGCTTAAACCGACTAGCGGGAGTCCACAATGAGCAGTTCTTC.

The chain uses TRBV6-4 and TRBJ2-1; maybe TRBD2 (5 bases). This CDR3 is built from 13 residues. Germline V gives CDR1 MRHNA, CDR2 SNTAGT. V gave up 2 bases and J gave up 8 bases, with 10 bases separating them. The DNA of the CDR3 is TGTGCCAGCAGTGACAGCGCGCGGGATGAGCAGTTCTTC. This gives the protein CASSDSARDEQFF.